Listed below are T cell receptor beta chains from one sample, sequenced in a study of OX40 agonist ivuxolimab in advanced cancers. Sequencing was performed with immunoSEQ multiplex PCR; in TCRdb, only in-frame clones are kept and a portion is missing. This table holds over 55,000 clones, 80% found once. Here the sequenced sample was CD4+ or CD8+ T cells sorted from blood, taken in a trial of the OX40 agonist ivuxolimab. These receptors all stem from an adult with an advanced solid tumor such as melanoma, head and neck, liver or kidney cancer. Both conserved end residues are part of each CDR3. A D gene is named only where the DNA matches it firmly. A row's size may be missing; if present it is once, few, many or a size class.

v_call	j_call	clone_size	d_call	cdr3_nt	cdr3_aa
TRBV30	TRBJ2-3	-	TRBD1	TGTGCCTGGAGTGACGGACAGGTCACAGATACGCAGTATTTT	CAWSDGQVTDTQYF
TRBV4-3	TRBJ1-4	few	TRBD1	TGCGCCAGCAGCCAAGGACAGGGGAGAAATAATGAAAAACTGTTTTTT	CASSQGQGRNNEKLFF
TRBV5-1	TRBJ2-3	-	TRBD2	TGCGCCAGCAGCTTGGCCGGGACTAGCGGGAGGCCCACAGATACGCAGTATTTT	CASSLAGTSGRPTDTQYF
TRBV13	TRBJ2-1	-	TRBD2	TGTGCCAGCAGCTTAGGCCTCTTGCGGGGGGACAATGAGCAGTTCTTC	CASSLGLLRGDNEQFF
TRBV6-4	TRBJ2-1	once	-	TGTGCCAGCAGTGACGAGCTCCTGATACCGAGCTCCTACAATGAGCAGTTCTTC	CASSDELLIPSSYNEQFF
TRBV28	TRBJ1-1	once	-	TGTGCCAGCAGTCAGGGATTTGGGAGTAGAACTGAAGCTTTCTTT	CASSQGFGSRTEAFF
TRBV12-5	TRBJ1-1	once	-	TGTGCTAGTGCCCTCGAAGGAGGCACTGAAGCTTTCTTT	CASALEGGTEAFF
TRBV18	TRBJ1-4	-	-	TGTGCCAGCTCACCATTCTCGCAGGGGCTTACTAATGAAAAACTGTTTTTT	CASSPFSQGLTNEKLFF
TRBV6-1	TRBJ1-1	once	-	TGTGCCAGCACGGGACACGTGAACACTGAAGCTTTCTTT	CASTGHVNTEAFF
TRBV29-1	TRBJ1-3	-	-	TGCAGCGTCGGTGCGGTTGGAAACACCATATATTTT	CSVGAVGNTIYF
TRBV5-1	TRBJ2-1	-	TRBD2	TGCGCCAGCAGCTTGGCCCCGACTAGCGGGGGGGAGCAGTTCTTC	CASSLAPTSGGEQFF
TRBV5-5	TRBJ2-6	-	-	TGTGCCAGCAGCTTGGGGGCTGGGGCCAACGTCCTGACTTTC	CASSLGAGANVLTF
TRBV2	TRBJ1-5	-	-	TGTGCCAGCAGTCGGTCCGGGGGCCGCAATCAGCCCCAGCATTTT	CASSRSGGRNQPQHF
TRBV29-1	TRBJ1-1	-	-	TGCAGCGTTGAACGGTTCAGGGTTCCTTTCTTT	CSVERFRVPFF
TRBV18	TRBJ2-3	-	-	TGTGCCAGCTCACGGGGGTCCGGGGGCGGATACACAGATACGCAGTATTTT	CASSRGSGGGYTDTQYF
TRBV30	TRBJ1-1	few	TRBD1	TGTGCCGGAGAGGACAGGGGTAACACTGAAGCTTTCTTT	CAGEDRGNTEAFF
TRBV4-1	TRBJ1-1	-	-	TGCGCCAGCAAAGCTTTAAACACTGAAGCTTTCTTT	CASKALNTEAFF
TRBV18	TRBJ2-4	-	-	TGTGCCAGCTCCCCGATGGGGGACATTCAGTACTTC	CASSPMGDIQYF
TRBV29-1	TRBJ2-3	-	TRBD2	TGCAGCGTTGCTAGCGGGGGCCGCACAGATACGCAGTATTTT	CSVASGGRTDTQYF
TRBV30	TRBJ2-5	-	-	TGTGCCTGGAGCCGGGCTCAAGAGACCCAGTACTTC	CAWSRAQETQYF
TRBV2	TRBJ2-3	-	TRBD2	TGTGCCAGCCGCGGGAGCGGTGCTAGCACAGATACGCAGTATTTT	CASRGSGASTDTQYF
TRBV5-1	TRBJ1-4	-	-	TGCGCCAGCAGCTTCAGGGATAATGAAAAACTGTTTTTT	CASSFRDNEKLFF
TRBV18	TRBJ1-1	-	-	TGTGCCAGCTCCATACAAGGGGGGATGGGCTCTGAAGCTTTCTTT	CASSIQGGMGSEAFF
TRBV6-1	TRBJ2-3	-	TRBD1	TGTGCCAGCACCCTGGACAGGGGTTCAGATACGCAGTATTTT	CASTLDRGSDTQYF
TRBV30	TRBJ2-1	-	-	TGTGCCTCCTCCAAAACGGGGCTCAATGAGCAGTTCTTC	CASSKTGLNEQFF
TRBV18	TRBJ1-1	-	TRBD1	TGTGCCAGCTCGGGACAGGGAATCAACACTGAAGCTTTCTTT	CASSGQGINTEAFF
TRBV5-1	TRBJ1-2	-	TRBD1	TGCGCCAGCAGCTTGACAGGGGCCTATGGCTACACCTTC	CASSLTGAYGYTF
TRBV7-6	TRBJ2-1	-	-	TGTGCCAGCAGCTTACAGACGGTAACTGAGCAGTTCTTC	CASSLQTVTEQFF
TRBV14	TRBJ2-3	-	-	TGTGCCAGCAGCCAAGAAACATATAGCACAGATACGCAGTATTTT	CASSQETYSTDTQYF
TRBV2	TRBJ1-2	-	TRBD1	TGTGCCAGCAGAGGGGACAGGGGGGTCTATGGCTACACCTTC	CASRGDRGVYGYTF
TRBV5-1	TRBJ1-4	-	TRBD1	TGCGCCAGCAGCTGGGACAGGGCTAATGAAAAACTGTTTTTT	CASSWDRANEKLFF
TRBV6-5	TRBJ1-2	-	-	TGTGTCACGGGACAAAGCAGATATGGCTACACCTTC	CVTGQSRYGYTF
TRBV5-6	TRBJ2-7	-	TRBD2	TGTGCCAGCAGCTTCGGAGGGACTAGCGGGAGGAGGGAGCAGTACTTC	CASSFGGTSGRREQYF
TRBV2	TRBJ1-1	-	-	TGTGCCAGCAGTGAAAGCTTCCGAGGGCCGAGGGAGAACACTGAAGCTTTCTTT	CASSESFRGPRENTEAFF
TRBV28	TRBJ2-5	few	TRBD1	TGTGCCAGCAGTTCTTGGACAGGGAAGGCCCAGTACTTC	CASSSWTGKAQYF
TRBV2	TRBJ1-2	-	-	TGTGCCGGCGCCTTTAGGACAGCCGCTAACTATGGCTACACCTTC	CAGAFRTAANYGYTF
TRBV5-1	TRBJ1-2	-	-	TGCGCCAGCAGCTCGGGACCGTCATATGGCTACACCTTC	CASSSGPSYGYTF
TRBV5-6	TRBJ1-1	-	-	TGTGCCAGCAGCTTGTGGGGGGAGAACACTGAAGCTTTCTTT	CASSLWGENTEAFF
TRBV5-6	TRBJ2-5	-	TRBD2	TGTGCCAGCAGCTTCGGACTAGCGGGGGGGGAGACCCAGTACTTC	CASSFGLAGGETQYF
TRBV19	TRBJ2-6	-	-	TGTGCCAGTAGTCGATCTCCGCGTAGCTCTGGGGCCAACGTCCTGACTTTC	CASSRSPRSSGANVLTF
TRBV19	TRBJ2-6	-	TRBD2	TGTGCCAGTAGTATAGCCGGGGGGGGCGCTGGGGCCAACGTCCTGACTTTC	CASSIAGGGAGANVLTF
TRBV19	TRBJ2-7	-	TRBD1	TGTGCCAGTCGAAGGACAGGGAGAACGGACAAGCAGTACTTC	CASRRTGRTDKQYF
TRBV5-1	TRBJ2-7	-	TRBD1	TGCGCCAGCAGCTTCGGACAGGATTCCTACGAGCAGTACTTC	CASSFGQDSYEQYF
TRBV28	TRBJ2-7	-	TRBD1	TGTGCCAGCAGGAGACAGGGGGGCGACGAGCAGTACTTC	CASRRQGGDEQYF
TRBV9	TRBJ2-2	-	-	TGTGCCAGCAGCACCCGTAGCGGAAACACCGGGGAGCTGTTTTTT	CASSTRSGNTGELFF
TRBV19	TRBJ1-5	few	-	TGTGCCAGTAGCTACCAGGTGGGTCAGCCCCAGCATTTT	CASSYQVGQPQHF
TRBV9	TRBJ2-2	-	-	TGTGCCAGCAGCGTAGTTGTGACCGGGGAGCTGTTTTTT	CASSVVVTGELFF
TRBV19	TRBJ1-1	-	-	TGTGCCAGTAGTAAAACAGGGAGAGTAGAGAAGACTGAAGCTTTCTTT	CASSKTGRVEKTEAFF